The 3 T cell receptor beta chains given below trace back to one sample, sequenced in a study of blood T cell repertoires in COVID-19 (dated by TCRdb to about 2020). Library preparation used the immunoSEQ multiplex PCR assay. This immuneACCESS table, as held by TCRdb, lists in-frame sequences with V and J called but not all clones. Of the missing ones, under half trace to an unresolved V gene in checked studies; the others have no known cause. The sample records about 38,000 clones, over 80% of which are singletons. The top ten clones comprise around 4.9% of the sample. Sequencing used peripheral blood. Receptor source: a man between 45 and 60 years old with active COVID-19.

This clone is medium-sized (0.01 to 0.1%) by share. Written as DNA, the CDR3 is TGCGCCAGCGGAGGGATCCCCTCCTACGAGCAGTACTTC. This translates into CASGGIPSYEQYF. This chain connects TRBV10-2 to TRBJ2-7; D perhaps matches TRBD2 (6 bases). Trimming removed 8 bases from V and 0 bases from J, with 11 bases in between. Germline CDR1 WSHSY, CDR2 SAAADI. CDR3 length equals 13 residues.

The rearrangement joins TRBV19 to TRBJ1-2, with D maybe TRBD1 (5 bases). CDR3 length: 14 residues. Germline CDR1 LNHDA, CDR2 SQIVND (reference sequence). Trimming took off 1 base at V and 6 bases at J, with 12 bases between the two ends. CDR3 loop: CASSIAGAADGYTF. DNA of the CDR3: TGTGCCAGTAGTATAGCTGGGGCCGCGGATGGCTACACCTTC.

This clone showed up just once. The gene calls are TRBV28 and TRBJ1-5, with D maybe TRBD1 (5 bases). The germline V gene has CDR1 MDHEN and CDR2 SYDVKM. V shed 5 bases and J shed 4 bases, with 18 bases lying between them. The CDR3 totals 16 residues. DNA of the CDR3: TGTGCCAGCAGTATTATAGGGGCGGGGGAAAATCAGCCCCAGCATTTT. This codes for CASSIIGAGENQPQHF.